This T cell receptor (beta chain) was documented in a study of identifying expanded T cells in peripheral blood. Study-level points and caveats: Roughly two-week clone count variance significantly increased as total template count grew. Technical replicates showed about 1.2 changed clones; two weeks 15 to 20; four weeks 19.

Trimming removed 6 bases from V and 2 bases from J; junction bases left unmatched: 9. There are 16 residues in the CDR3. The germline V gene encodes CDR1 MDHEN and CDR2 SYDVKM. On this clone itself: Its specificity is not known.

Repertoires were generated with immunoSEQ multiplex PCR, while TCRdb's copy carries only in-frame clones and drops some. There are more than 45,000 clones in the sample; about nine tenths occur only once, and 3.6% lies in the top ten. During the collection period, no donor immune events like infections were recorded. This clonotype was obtained from a person aged 18-70 years in good health. The sequenced sample was blood. This rearrangement joins TRBV28 to TRBJ2-7; TRBD2 matches at 11 bases. The CDR3 spells CASSPLRLAGTYEQYF. In DNA, the CDR3 is TGTGCCAGCAGCCCCCTAAGACTAGCGGGGACCTACGAGCAGTACTTC.